This T cell receptor beta chain was sequenced for a study of T cells in Graves' hyperthyroidism and ophthalmopathy. This clonotype was seen many times. The source material, RNA transcripts, was used to amplify TCR beta CDR3 regions. The primer set for the first-round RT-PCR of the TCR CDR3 was HTBI. TCRdb fed the multiplex PCR reads into MiXCR, producing one record per CDR3 protein. The repertoire holds fewer than 550,000 distinct CDR3 sequences, with approximately 25% as singletons. CDR3 size: 14 residues. V lost 7 bases to trimming and J lost 1 base; unmatched junction nucleotides: 5. The germline V gene encodes CDR1 SNHLY and CDR2 FYNNEI.

Specimen: blood. This chain links TRBV2 with TRBJ2-7; 9 bases agree with TRBD1. The receptor was isolated from a woman younger than 45 with Graves' ophthalmopathy. The CDR3 nucleotides are TGTGCCAGCAATTTGGGGACAGGGTCCTACGAGCAGTACTTC. The encoded protein is CASNLGTGSYEQYF.